This T cell receptor beta chain was observed in a study of neurological immune-mediated disorders. Study outcomes and limitations: No sharing of CDR3 amino acid sequences was observed among expanded clones across subjects, suggesting private repertoires in all groups.

This clonotype was picked up many times. What it binds is not known. Over 160 million TCR-beta sequences (from 15-18 subjects) were yielded by each sequencing run. TCRdb itself ran the 5' RACE reads through MiXCR, one entry per CDR3 protein. The sample lists roughly 59,000 distinct CDR3 sequences; about 5.2% were seen once. Germline-derived CDR1 and CDR2 are ENHRY and SYGVKD. This CDR3 is built from 14 residues. J was trimmed by 2 bases and V by 10 bases; bases with no gene match: 10. The rearrangement uses TRBV10-3 and TRBJ2-5; 7 nucleotides align to TRBD1. The sample was PBMCs. The sequence was obtained from a human donor with multiple sclerosis. The donor label of this sample is uncertain. CDR3 region: CATNSGQRQETQYF. The CDR3 region has the DNA TGTGCCACCAACTCGGGACAGCGACAAGAGACCCAGTACTTC.